The 29 T cell receptor beta chains presented below share a single source sample, sequenced in a study of blood T cell repertoires in COVID-19. The repertoire was sequenced with immunoSEQ multiplex PCR; TCRdb's copy has only in-frame clones and lacks some. The sample contains some 71,000 clones, approximately 84% of which appear only once. Sequencing input: peripheral blood. The receptors here all came from a man aged 50-59 years with COVID-19, enrolled during active disease.

The CDR3 is CAISAIGQGIYEQYF. The CDR3 DNA reads TGTGCCATCAGTGCTATCGGACAGGGGATTTACGAGCAGTACTTC. The chain recombines TRBV10-3 with TRBJ2-7; 9 bases are shared with TRBD1. J lost 4 bases, V lost 4 bases, and 8 bases had no gene match. The CDR3 has 15 residues. The germline gives CDR1 ENHRY, CDR2 SYGVKD.

V is TRBV6-2 or TRBV6-3 and J is TRBJ1-4; 10 bases line up with TRBD1. Germline V gives CDR1 MNHEY, CDR2 SVGEGT. The CDR3 runs to 17 residues. Trimming removed 5 bases from V and 4 bases from J; junction bases left unmatched: 10. The CDR3 DNA sequence: TGTGCCAGCAGTATGGTGACAGGGGGCGGCGATAATGAAAAACTGTTTTTT. This encodes CASSMVTGGGDNEKLFF.

The V call is TRBV12-5, the J call TRBJ2-4, with a tentative D call TRBD1 (6 bases). This CDR3 contains 12 residues. Germline CDR1 reads LGHNT; CDR2 reads FRNRAP. CDR3 sequence reads: CATGQSKNIQYF. The CDR3 bases are TGTGCCACGGGACAAAGCAAAAACATTCAGTACTTC.

In nucleotides, the CDR3 is TGTGCCAGCGCGGGGGCAGGTGGGGATACGCAGTATTTT. Translated, it gives CASAGAGGDTQYF. The chain employs TRBV6-6 and TRBJ2-3, with D perhaps TRBD2 (7 bases). V dropped 8 bases and J dropped 6 bases, with 15 bases sitting between them. The CDR3 consists of 13 residues. Germline lookup yields CDR1 MNHNY and CDR2 SVGAGI (reference sequence).

This clone was observed a single time. V is TRBV5-4 and J is TRBJ1-1; TRBD1 might be the D (6 bases). The CDR3 runs to 15 residues. V lost 0 bases and J 4 bases, leaving 13 bases between the germline ends. The germline gives CDR1 SGHNT, CDR2 YYREEE (reference sequence). CDR3 bases: TGTGCCAGCAGCTTGGTTGGGCAGGGGAGCACTGAAGCTTTCTTT. Translation: CASSLVGQGSTEAFF.

This chain uses TRBV21-1 with TRBJ2-4; the table gives TRBD2 as D, unverified against the DNA. TRBV21-1 is flagged as a pseudogene. This CDR3 has 15 amino acids. CDR3 sequence: CASSFSRLAKNIQYF. CDR3 coding DNA: TGTGCCAGCAGCTTTTCACGACTAGCCAAAAACATTCAGTACTTC.

The rearrangement links TRBV3-1 (or the pseudogene TRBV3-2) to TRBJ1-2; TRBD1 agrees at 8 bases. CDR3 length equals 13 residues. Losses at the gene ends were 4 bases for V and 8 bases for J; bases not matched to a gene: 6. CDR1 LGHDT and CDR2 YNNKEL come from the germline V gene (reference sequence). CDR3 nucleotides: TGTGCCAGCAGCCCCGACAGGGGAGGGGGCTACACCTTC. Protein product: CASSPDRGGGYTF.

The gene calls are TRBV5-6 and TRBJ2-1, with TRBD1 matching over 9 bases. Per germline, CDR1 SGHDT and CDR2 YYEEEE. The CDR3 totals 15 residues. With 0 bases clipped from V and 6 bases from J, the junction kept 4 bases outside the gene matches. DNA of the CDR3: TGTGCCAGCAGCTTGGGGACAGGGGTCGGCAATGAGCAGTTCTTC. Residues: CASSLGTGVGNEQFF. The full variable domain, rest sourced from reference TRBV5-6 and TRBJ2-1, is DAGVTQSPTHLIKTRGQQVTLRCSPKSGHDTVSWYQQALGQGPQFIFQYYEEEERQRGNFPDRFSGHQFPNYSSELNVNALLLGDSALYLCASSLGTGVGNEQFFGPGTRLTVL.

The chain joins TRBV14 to TRBJ1-2; TRBD1 agrees at 7 bases. In germline, CDR1 is SGHDN, CDR2 FVKESK. This CDR3 contains 15 residues. The trim removed 2 bases at V and 6 bases at J, leaving 9 bases unmatched. The DNA for the CDR3 is TGTGCCAGCAGCCAAACCAGGGGGGCCTTGAATGGCTACACCTTC. This codes for CASSQTRGALNGYTF.

The J gene is TRBJ1-2, the V gene TRBV19; D gene ambiguous. V shed 7 bases and J shed 5 bases, with 14 bases lying between them. CDR3 length: 13 amino acids. From germline, CDR1 is LNHDA and CDR2 SQIVND (reference sequence). The chain's CDR3 is CASTSTDLYGYTF. The CDR3 coding sequence is TGTGCCAGTACCTCGACGGACTTGTATGGCTACACCTTC.

The V and J genes are TRBV19 and TRBJ1-6, with a tentative D call TRBD1 (5 bases). Germline CDR1 reads LNHDA; CDR2 reads SQIVND (reference sequence). With 5 bases removed from V and 11 bases from J, the gap between germline ends came to 16 bases. The CDR3 runs to 14 residues. The CDR3: CASSLGTGGTPLHF. In nucleotides, the CDR3 is TGTGCCAGTAGTCTAGGGACTGGCGGCACACCCCTCCACTTT.

This clone has only one observation. The chain uses TRBV5-6 and TRBJ1-1; D is unresolved. This CDR3 spans 14 amino acids. The germline CDR1 and CDR2 sequences are SGHDT and YYEEEE. Between the trimmed V and J ends, which lost 1 base and 3 bases, there was a span of 10 bases. The CDR3 DNA follows: TGTGCCAGCAGCTTGAGGGAGGACGACACTGAAGCTTTCTTT. Its protein is CASSLREDDTEAFF. Full variable domain (rest looked up from reference TRBV5-6 and TRBJ1-1): DAGVTQSPTHLIKTRGQQVTLRCSPKSGHDTVSWYQQALGQGPQFIFQYYEEEERQRGNFPDRFSGHQFPNYSSELNVNALLLGDSALYLCASSLREDDTEAFFGQGTRLTVV.

This clone was picked up one time. The genes are TRBV5-6 and TRBJ1-4; D is unresolved. The CDR3 has 12 amino acids. CDR1 is SGHDT and CDR2 is YYEEEE in the germline V gene. Trimming left V 3 bases short and J 8 bases short, with 8 bases between. CDR3 DNA: TGTGCCAGCAGCTCTTCGAGCGAAAAACTGTTTTTT. Translated: CASSSSSEKLFF.

V usage is TRBV5-1 and J usage is TRBJ2-7; TRBD1 is a possible D gene (6 bases). The CDR3 sequence is 13 residues long. V was shortened by 1 base and J by 6 bases, with 11 bases between the two germline ends. Germline V gives CDR1 SGHRS, CDR2 YFSETQ. The CDR3 DNA reads TGCGCCAGCAGCTTGATGCAGGGGACCGAGCAGTACTTC. Its translation is CASSLMQGTEQYF.

This clone has only a few counts. The chain carries TRBV4-3 and TRBJ1-2, with D possibly being TRBD1 (6 bases). Trimming left V 3 bases short and J 1 base short, with 12 bases between. In germline, CDR1 is LGHNA, CDR2 YSLEER. The CDR3 has 15 amino acids. The chain's CDR3 is CASSQEQQGNYGYTF. The CDR3 coding sequence is TGCGCCAGCAGCCAGGAACAACAGGGTAACTATGGCTACACCTTC.

On this clone itself: A read error may produce the germline difference seen at one junction end. J is TRBJ2-1 and V is TRBV7-2; 12 bases are shared with TRBD2. Germline loops: CDR1 SGHTA, CDR2 FQGNSA. CDR3 length: 15 amino acids. The CDR3 spells CASSLAGGTLNEQFF. As DNA, the CDR3 is TGTGCCAGCAGCCTAGCGGGGGGGACTTTGAATGAGCAGTTCTTC.

The V gene is TRBV4-3, the J gene TRBJ1-2; D is possibly TRBD1 (6 bases). The V gene's germline CDR1 is LGHNA and CDR2 YSLEER. The V end was cut by 0 bases, the J end by 4 bases, with 9 bases between. The CDR3 is made up of 14 amino acids. The CDR3 DNA sequence: TGCGCCAGCAGCCAAGATACAGGGACCTATGGCTACACCTTC. Amino acid sequence: CASSQDTGTYGYTF.

This clone was observed a handful of times. The genes are TRBV2 and TRBJ1-2, with a possible D match to TRBD1 (6 bases). This CDR3 contains 16 residues. With 1 base removed from V and 4 bases from J, the gap between germline ends came to 16 bases. CDR1 is SNHLY and CDR2 is FYNNEI in the germline V gene. The CDR3 nucleotides read TGTGCCAGCAGTGAAGTTTGGGCAGGGGCCGGCTATGGCTACACCTTC. It codes for CASSEVWAGAGYGYTF.

The chain links TRBV5-1 to TRBJ2-2; 9 bases line up with TRBD1. Germline trimming cut 0 bases from V and 0 bases from J; bases unmatched to any gene: 0. CDR1 and CDR2 from the germline V gene are SGHRS and YFSETQ. The CDR3 runs 16 residues. The CDR3: CASSLGDRANTGELFF. The CDR3 DNA follows: TGCGCCAGCAGCTTGGGGGACAGGGCGAACACCGGGGAGCTGTTTTTT.

The CDR3 region has the DNA TGTGCCAGCAGTTGGGGACAGGCCCTCCACTTT. It codes for CASSWGQALHF. The chain has TRBV6-2 or TRBV6-3 and TRBJ1-6; 8 positions match TRBD1. The CDR3 has 11 residues. V lost 4 bases, J lost 14 bases, and 1 base stayed unmatched. CDR1 is MNHEY and CDR2 is SVGEGT in the germline V gene.

V usage is TRBV6-6 and J usage is TRBJ1-2; a weak D match, TRBD1 (5 bases). Germline-derived CDR1 and CDR2 are MNHNY and SVGAGI (reference sequence). The CDR3 contains 12 residues. V dropped 6 bases and J dropped 6 bases, with 11 bases sitting between them. The CDR3 region is CASSQQADGYTF. The DNA of the CDR3 is TGTGCCAGCAGCCAACAGGCGGATGGCTACACCTTC.

This clone appeared many times. The chain links TRBV15 to TRBJ1-2; a possible D gene is TRBD1 (6 bases). CDR1 LNHNV and CDR2 YYDKDF come from the germline V gene (reference sequence). The CDR3 loop spans 15 amino acids. Trimming took off 0 bases at V and 3 bases at J, with 11 bases between the two ends. DNA for the CDR3: TGTGCCACCAGCAGAGATTCGGACAGAGACTATGGCTACACCTTC. It specifies CATSRDSDRDYGYTF.

Only one count was recorded for this clone. The V and J genes are TRBV7-9 and TRBJ2-3, with D perhaps TRBD2 (5 bases). V lost 8 bases, J lost 4 bases, and 22 bases lay in between. Per the germline V gene, CDR1 is SEHNR and CDR2 is FQNEAQ (reference sequence). This CDR3 spans 16 amino acids. The CDR3 reads CASGWTHRTPADTQYF. The DNA for the CDR3 is TGTGCCAGCGGTTGGACTCATCGGACTCCGGCAGATACGCAGTATTTT.

V usage is TRBV11-2 and J usage is TRBJ1-1; D not resolved. CDR3 length: 14 amino acids. In germline, CDR1 is SGHAT, CDR2 FQNNGV. V lost 5 bases, J lost 8 bases, and 18 bases lay in between. The CDR3, as DNA: TGTGCCAGCAGCGCCAGAGAGGTAGCAGACGAAGCTTTCTTT. Translating gives CASSAREVADEAFF.

The CDR3 DNA is TGTGCCAGCAGCGTAGATCCGGGGGGCACAGATACGCAGTATTTT. Translation gives CASSVDPGGTDTQYF. This chain joins TRBV9 and TRBJ2-3; the D gene is possibly TRBD2 (6 bases). Germline CDR1 is SGDLS and CDR2 is YYNGEE. CDR3 length: 15 amino acids. Trimming stripped 0 bases from V and 1 base from J, with 9 bases between.

This clone was counted between two and nine times. The chain employs TRBV4-1 and TRBJ2-5; 9 positions agree with TRBD2. CDR1 MGHRA and CDR2 YSYEKL come from the germline V gene. V gave up 3 bases and J gave up 5 bases; unmatched junction bases: 16. CDR3 length: 18 residues. The CDR3 DNA follows: TGCGCCAGCAGCCAGGGCCTTGGGCGGGGGGGCCTTAGGGAGACCCAGTACTTC. It is translated as CASSQGLGRGGLRETQYF.

V gene TRBV20-1 combines with J gene TRBJ2-1, with 9 bases identical to TRBD2. The V segment lost 3 bases and the J segment 6 bases; nucleotides outside the gene matches: 9. Looked up from germline, CDR1 is DFQATT and CDR2 is SNEGSKA (reference sequence). This CDR3 spans 15 amino acids. The CDR3 reads CSASLSQRGVNEQFF. The CDR3 DNA reads as TGCAGTGCTAGTCTAAGCCAGCGGGGGGTCAATGAGCAGTTCTTC.

This clone showed up just once. This rearrangement joins TRBV3-1 (or the pseudogene TRBV3-2) to TRBJ2-1; maybe TRBD2 (5 bases). The CDR3 has 13 amino acids. Trimming pared 3 bases from V and 4 bases from J, leaving 7 bases between. CDR1 LGHDT and CDR2 YNNKEL come from the germline V gene (reference sequence). The CDR3 sequence: CASSHGEYNEQFF. DNA of the CDR3: TGTGCCAGCAGCCACGGGGAGTACAATGAGCAGTTCTTC.

This clone was found a few times. V gene TRBV19 combines with J gene TRBJ1-4; a possible D gene is TRBD1 (5 bases). CDR1 is LNHDA and CDR2 is SQIVND in the germline V gene (reference sequence). CDR3 size: 14 residues. V was cut by 6 bases and J by 1 base, with 9 bases left in between. In DNA, the CDR3 is TGTGCCAGTAGAGAGACAGAAACTAATGAAAAACTGTTTTTT. Amino acid sequence: CASRETETNEKLFF.